This is a list of T cell receptor beta chains from one sample in a study of spatial heterogeneity in lung cancer. TCRdb fed the 5' RACE reads into MiXCR, producing one record per CDR3 protein. The profile shows roughly 40,000 distinct CDR3 sequences, 6.8% of them singletons. Sample: PBMCs, taken at surgery. The receptors derive from a female donor with early-stage non-small cell lung cancer. CDR3s include the opening cysteine and the closing phenylalanine or tryptophan. Fields, in order: V gene, J gene, clone size, D gene, CDR3 length, CDR3 DNA, CDR3 protein. D genes are given only for firm matches. Size is omitted from some rows. Given values are once, few, many or a class for expanded clones.

v_gene: TRBV4-1
j_gene: TRBJ2-1
abundance: .
d_gene: .
len: 14
CDR3nt: TGCGCCAGCAGCCAAACGGGCCGCGGTCAAGGGCAGTTCTTC
CDR3aa: CASSQTGRGQGQFF

v_gene: TRBV6-5
j_gene: TRBJ2-3
abundance: many
d_gene: .
len: 13
CDR3nt: TGTGCCACCAGGGGGGGCGTGACAGATACGCAGTATTTT
CDR3aa: CATRGGVTDTQYF

v_gene: TRBV14
j_gene: TRBJ2-5
abundance: few
d_gene: .
len: 13
CDR3nt: TGTGCCAGCAGCCTACAGTACCAAGAGACCCAGTACTTC
CDR3aa: CASSLQYQETQYF

v_gene: TRBV7-6
j_gene: TRBJ2-6
abundance: .
d_gene: TRBD1
len: 15
CDR3nt: TGTGCCAGCACCCCAGGGGGCTCTGGGGCCAACGTCCTGACTTTC
CDR3aa: CASTPGGSGANVLTF

v_gene: TRBV6-1
j_gene: TRBJ1-1
abundance: few
d_gene: .
len: 15
CDR3nt: TGTGCCAGCAGTGAGAGCCAACGGAGGAACACTGAAGCTTTCTTT
CDR3aa: CASSESQRRNTEAFF

v_gene: TRBV20-1
j_gene: TRBJ1-5
abundance: .
d_gene: .
len: 16
CDR3nt: TGCAGTGCTAGAGATAGGAAAATTTATAGCAATCAGCCCCAGCATTTT
CDR3aa: CSARDRKIYSNQPQHF

v_gene: TRBV10-3
j_gene: TRBJ2-1
abundance: many
d_gene: .
len: 12
CDR3nt: TGTGCCATCAGTGAGAGAGACAATGAGCAGTTCTTC
CDR3aa: CAISERDNEQFF

v_gene: TRBV24-1
j_gene: TRBJ2-3
abundance: few
d_gene: .
len: 13
CDR3nt: TGTGCCACCAGTGAGGGGGGTAGGGATACGCAGTATTTT
CDR3aa: CATSEGGRDTQYF

v_gene: TRBV3-1
j_gene: TRBJ2-2
abundance: many
d_gene: .
len: 16
CDR3nt: TGTGCCAGCAGCCAAGTCGGGGGAGCGAACACCGGGGAGCTGTTTTTT
CDR3aa: CASSQVGGANTGELFF

v_gene: TRBV6-2/TRBV6-3
j_gene: TRBJ2-7
abundance: many
d_gene: .
len: 15
CDR3nt: TGTGCCAGCAGCCATTGGGGAAGAAGCTCCTACGAGCAGTACTTC
CDR3aa: CASSHWGRSSYEQYF

v_gene: TRBV2
j_gene: TRBJ2-7
abundance: many
d_gene: .
len: 15
CDR3nt: TGTGCCAGCTCCCGGCTTGGTCAGGGCGGCTACGAGCAGTACTTC
CDR3aa: CASSRLGQGGYEQYF

v_gene: TRBV27
j_gene: TRBJ2-3
abundance: many
d_gene: .
len: 16
CDR3nt: TGTGCCAGCAGTACTTACGGGGGAGCCTTTTCAGATACGCAGTATTTT
CDR3aa: CASSTYGGAFSDTQYF

v_gene: TRBV19
j_gene: TRBJ1-5
abundance: .
d_gene: .
len: 14
CDR3nt: TGTGCCAGTAGTACGGGCACAGCAAATCAGCCCCAGCATTTT
CDR3aa: CASSTGTANQPQHF

v_gene: TRBV5-6
j_gene: TRBJ2-7
abundance: many
d_gene: .
len: 12
CDR3nt: TGTGCCAGCAGCTTTACGGGGATGGAGCAGTACTTC
CDR3aa: CASSFTGMEQYF

v_gene: TRBV27
j_gene: TRBJ2-3
abundance: few
d_gene: TRBD1
len: 18
CDR3nt: TGTGCCAGCAGTTTCTTCCCTCCCGGGACAGTTAGCACAGATACGCAGTATTTT
CDR3aa: CASSFFPPGTVSTDTQYF

v_gene: TRBV7-2
j_gene: TRBJ1-5
abundance: many
d_gene: TRBD1
len: 15
CDR3nt: TGTGCCAGCAGCACCTGGACAGGGCGCGATCAGCCCCAGCATTTT
CDR3aa: CASSTWTGRDQPQHF

v_gene: TRBV14
j_gene: TRBJ1-3
abundance: .
d_gene: .
len: 16
CDR3nt: TGTGCCAGCAGCCAAGGAGTCAGGGGCTCTGGAAACACCATATATTTT
CDR3aa: CASSQGVRGSGNTIYF

v_gene: TRBV2
j_gene: TRBJ2-6
abundance: .
d_gene: .
len: 13
CDR3nt: TGTGCCAGCAGTGAATCAGGGAACAACGTCCTGACTTTC
CDR3aa: CASSESGNNVLTF

v_gene: TRBV11-2
j_gene: TRBJ2-1
abundance: many
d_gene: TRBD2
len: 15
CDR3nt: TGTGCCAGCAGCCCTATGGCGGGGGGACACAATGAGCAGTTCTTC
CDR3aa: CASSPMAGGHNEQFF

v_gene: TRBV12-3/TRBV12-4
j_gene: TRBJ2-2
abundance: many
d_gene: .
len: 15
CDR3nt: TGTGCCAGCAGTTTAGGGGTGGGGCCCGGAGGGGAGCTGTTTTTT
CDR3aa: CASSLGVGPGGELFF

v_gene: TRBV4-1
j_gene: TRBJ2-3
abundance: many
d_gene: TRBD2
len: 16
CDR3nt: TGCGCCAGCAGCCAAGTAGGGACTAGCGGCACAGATACGCAGTATTTT
CDR3aa: CASSQVGTSGTDTQYF

v_gene: TRBV5-5
j_gene: TRBJ2-2
abundance: many
d_gene: .
len: 13
CDR3nt: TGTGCCAGCAGCCTCACTAGCTACGGGGAGCTGTTTTTT
CDR3aa: CASSLTSYGELFF

v_gene: TRBV28
j_gene: TRBJ1-5
abundance: many
d_gene: .
len: 15
CDR3nt: TGTGCCAGCAGTTTACTACAGGGAGGCAATCAGCCCCAGCATTTT
CDR3aa: CASSLLQGGNQPQHF

v_gene: TRBV10-3
j_gene: TRBJ1-5
abundance: many
d_gene: .
len: 14
CDR3nt: TGTGCCATCAACGAGGGATATAGCAATCAGCCCCAGCATTTT
CDR3aa: CAINEGYSNQPQHF

v_gene: TRBV6-5
j_gene: TRBJ2-4
abundance: .
d_gene: TRBD2
len: 17
CDR3nt: TGTGCCAGCAGTTACTCTAGCGGGGGGCTAGCCAAAAACATTCAGTACTTC
CDR3aa: CASSYSSGGLAKNIQYF

v_gene: TRBV20-1
j_gene: TRBJ2-1
abundance: many
d_gene: .
len: 15
CDR3nt: TGCAGTGCTCCTTTACTAGGCTCTCAAGGCAATGAGCAGTTCTTC
CDR3aa: CSAPLLGSQGNEQFF

v_gene: TRBV2
j_gene: TRBJ1-6
abundance: many
d_gene: TRBD1
len: 17
CDR3nt: TGTGCCAGCAGATCGGGACAGATATCCCTATCCAATTCACCCCTCCACTTT
CDR3aa: CASRSGQISLSNSPLHF

v_gene: TRBV6-5
j_gene: TRBJ1-3
abundance: .
d_gene: TRBD1
len: 18
CDR3nt: TGTGCCAGCAGTTTCCGGACAGGTAGTTCGTCCTCTGGAAACACCATATATTTT
CDR3aa: CASSFRTGSSSSGNTIYF

v_gene: TRBV6-9
j_gene: TRBJ2-7
abundance: many
d_gene: .
len: 17
CDR3nt: TGTGCCAGCAGTTACGAAGCAGGGTCAAAAAGACCCTACGAGCAGTACTTC
CDR3aa: CASSYEAGSKRPYEQYF

v_gene: TRBV20-1
j_gene: TRBJ1-2
abundance: many
d_gene: TRBD1
len: 14
CDR3nt: TGCAGTGCACCCGGACAGGGGTGGGACTATGGCTACACCTTC
CDR3aa: CSAPGQGWDYGYTF

v_gene: TRBV6-5
j_gene: TRBJ2-7
abundance: many
d_gene: .
len: 14
CDR3nt: TGTGCCAGCAGTACCCCCTGGAGTCCCTACGAGCAGTACTTC
CDR3aa: CASSTPWSPYEQYF

v_gene: TRBV6-5
j_gene: TRBJ1-5
abundance: many
d_gene: .
len: 13
CDR3nt: TGTGCCAGCATCCCTACGGGGGGTGGGCCCCAGCATTTT
CDR3aa: CASIPTGGGPQHF

v_gene: TRBV7-6
j_gene: TRBJ2-6
abundance: many
d_gene: .
len: 15
CDR3nt: TGTGCCAGCGGGTTGCAGGAGGCTGGGGCCAACGTCCTGACTTTC
CDR3aa: CASGLQEAGANVLTF

v_gene: TRBV5-1
j_gene: TRBJ2-5
abundance: .
d_gene: .
len: 15
CDR3nt: TGCGCCAGCAGCTTGGGCCCCGTAGGTGGGGAGACCCAGTACTTC
CDR3aa: CASSLGPVGGETQYF

v_gene: TRBV20-1
j_gene: TRBJ1-1
abundance: many
d_gene: TRBD1
len: 12
CDR3nt: TGCAGTGCTAGCTTCCGACAGGGCAAAGCTTTCTTT
CDR3aa: CSASFRQGKAFF

v_gene: TRBV29-1
j_gene: TRBJ1-4
abundance: many
d_gene: TRBD1
len: 13
CDR3nt: TGCAGCGTTGCTCGACAGGGAAATGAAAAACTGTTTTTT
CDR3aa: CSVARQGNEKLFF

v_gene: TRBV24-1
j_gene: TRBJ1-1
abundance: .
d_gene: TRBD1
len: 16
CDR3nt: TGTGCCACCAGTGATACTCACCCAGGGGGCCGGACTGAAGCTTTCTTT
CDR3aa: CATSDTHPGGRTEAFF

v_gene: TRBV5-1
j_gene: TRBJ2-5
abundance: many
d_gene: TRBD1
len: 14
CDR3nt: TGCGCCAGCAGCTTTGGACAGGGGCGAGAGACCCAGTACTTC
CDR3aa: CASSFGQGRETQYF

v_gene: TRBV7-6
j_gene: TRBJ1-5
abundance: few
d_gene: .
len: 10
CDR3nt: TGTGCCAGTGACGATCAGCCCCAGCATTTT
CDR3aa: CASDDQPQHF

v_gene: TRBV5-5
j_gene: TRBJ2-7
abundance: .
d_gene: .
len: 13
CDR3nt: TGTGCCAGCAGCGGGGACTTAAACTACGAGCAGTACTTC
CDR3aa: CASSGDLNYEQYF

v_gene: TRBV13
j_gene: TRBJ1-1
abundance: many
d_gene: .
len: 12
CDR3nt: TGTGCCAGCAGAATTTATCTCGGAAGCCTTTTCTTT
CDR3aa: CASRIYLGSLFF

v_gene: TRBV27
j_gene: TRBJ2-7
abundance: few
d_gene: TRBD1
len: 16
CDR3nt: TGTGCCAGCAGTTTGGGACAGGGATACCCCTCCTACGAGCAGTACTTC
CDR3aa: CASSLGQGYPSYEQYF

v_gene: TRBV2
j_gene: TRBJ1-6
abundance: many
d_gene: .
len: 13
CDR3nt: TGTGCCAGCAGCGTTAGGGATGGATCACCCCTCCACTTT
CDR3aa: CASSVRDGSPLHF

v_gene: TRBV5-1
j_gene: TRBJ2-3
abundance: few
d_gene: TRBD2
len: 16
CDR3nt: TGCGCCAGCAGCACGGGACTAGCGGGAAGCACAGATACGCAGTATTTT
CDR3aa: CASSTGLAGSTDTQYF

v_gene: TRBV6-5
j_gene: TRBJ1-1
abundance: .
d_gene: .
len: 15
CDR3nt: TGTGCCAGCAGTTACTCGCCAGCCCTAGAAACTGAAGCTTTCTTT
CDR3aa: CASSYSPALETEAFF